This TCR beta chain derives from a study of human T cells and chemical hapten exposure (dated by TCRdb to the early 2020s). Notes on the research overall: For sensitization, 2% DPC in acetone was applied to a roughly 2 cm by roughly 2 cm area of upper inner arm skin. Throughout the study period of around 24 weeks, patients also received therapeutic DPC doses to the scalp every week. Patch tests used Finn chambers with 0.01% DPC on the upper back, scored after 6 days by International Contact Dermatitis Research Group standards. Most of the patients in the cohort were female, and the cohort covered alopecia areata with under or over 50% scalp involvement, alopecia totalis and alopecia universalis. Libraries were pooled for sequencing, and variation in per-sample TCR yields was attributed mainly to small differences in library volumes within the pool. The study tracked peripheral blood TCR repertoire changes in vivo during primary and secondary sensitization to the hapten diphenylcyclopropenone (DPC) in alopecia patients. Patient blood was sampled pre-sensitization (week 0) and at 2, 6 and about 24 weeks after DPC sensitization. Roughly 30 alopecia patients provided blood for TCR sequencing at one to four time points (pre-sensitization, 2, 6 and 24 weeks). What the research found in general, with its limitations: Significantly more large CDR3 similarity clusters were formed by expanded TCRs than by pre-sensitization or healthy control sets, consistent with antigen-driven responses. The number of PT1 expanded TCRs positively correlated with patch test score, significant at thresholds 8, 16 and 32 but not 4. Alopecia, a presumed autoimmune disease, was present in all patients, so the immune response of the patients might differ from that of healthy individuals. Repeated subsampling changed both the strength of the expansion versus patch-test correlation and the threshold at which that correlation became significant. DPC sensitization did not change how many TCRs were above 1 in 1000 frequency, and no evidence was found of alterations in global repertoire structure.

The time point tag for this specimen amounts to: pre-sensitization, week 0. The intended sense of this specimen's treatment or condition label: therapeutic diphenylcyclopropenone sensitization with weekly scalp DPC. At every patch-test visit, the blood draw took place before the patch test was put on. Patients were considered eligible if aged 18 to 70, diagnosed with alopecia and deemed suitable for DPC therapy, and patients were excluded if pregnant. Total RNA was extracted from unfractionated whole blood collected in Tempus Blood RNA tubes. Trimmed from V: 5 bases; trimmed from J: 2 bases; junction bases lacking a gene match: 10. CDR1 DFQATT and CDR2 SNEGSKA are derived from the germline V gene (reference sequence). The CDR3 starts with the cysteine, ends with the phenylalanine, and has 15 residues. CDR3 DNA is the only sequence kept; it has 45 bases, read in frame from the first base. To prepare the library, RACE was applied. Instrument used: NextSeq 500. During library preparation, unique molecular identifiers were attached to individual cDNA molecules so that TCRs could be counted quantitatively and reproducibly. From each blood RNA sample, both TCR alpha and TCR beta chains were sequenced. The original methods were these. A median of around 100,000 TCRs per sample was observed, with a range of about 20,000 to 750,000. The Decombinator software suite was used to annotate the V, J and CDR3 of the TCR reads. Every sample was subsampled to the same number of TCRs (28,000) for the PS versus PT1 abundance plots. Expanded TCRs were defined as absent before sensitization and observed at least eight times at the 2-week time point. The raw public data were reprocessed by TCRdb itself: fastp quality trimming at Q25, MiXCR clonotype calling, in-frame beta chains only. Entries that share a CDR3 protein sequence are merged under the most common genes and DNA. The V and J calls, along with clone size, are taken from TCRdb and not from the paper's own processing. For this sample there are fewer than 140,000 distinct CDR3 sequences; approximately 12% appear just once. In total, the top ten clones hold 1.6% of the sample.

On this clonotype: No cognate antigen has been identified for it. Base qualities were left out, and no much larger clone turns up one base away.

The TCR originated in a woman between 50 and 59 years old with alopecia areata. Some clones in this sample may be carry-over from other donors' samples. The rearrangement joined TRBV20-1 to TRBJ1-2; 8 middle bases align to TRBD1. Source: whole blood, taken in connection with sensitization to the hapten diphenylcyclopropenone (DPC). The DNA sequence reads TGCAGTGCTGGTGACGACAGGGGCATGAACTATGGCTACACCTTC. Translated, it reads CSAGDDRGMNYGYTF.